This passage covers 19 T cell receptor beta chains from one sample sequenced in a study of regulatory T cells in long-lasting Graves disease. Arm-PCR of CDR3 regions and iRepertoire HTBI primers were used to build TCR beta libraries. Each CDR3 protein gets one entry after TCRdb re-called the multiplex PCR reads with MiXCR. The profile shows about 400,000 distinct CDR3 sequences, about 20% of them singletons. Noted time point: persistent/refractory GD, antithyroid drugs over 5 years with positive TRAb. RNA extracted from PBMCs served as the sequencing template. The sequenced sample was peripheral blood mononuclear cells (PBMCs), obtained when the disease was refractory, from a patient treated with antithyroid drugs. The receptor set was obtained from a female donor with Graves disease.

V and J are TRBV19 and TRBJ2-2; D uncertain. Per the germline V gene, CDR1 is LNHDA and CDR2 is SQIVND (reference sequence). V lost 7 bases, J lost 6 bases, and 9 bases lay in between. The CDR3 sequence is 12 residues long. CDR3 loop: CASTTRPGELFF. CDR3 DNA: TGTGCCAGTACGACCCGCCCCGGGGAGCTGTTTTTT.

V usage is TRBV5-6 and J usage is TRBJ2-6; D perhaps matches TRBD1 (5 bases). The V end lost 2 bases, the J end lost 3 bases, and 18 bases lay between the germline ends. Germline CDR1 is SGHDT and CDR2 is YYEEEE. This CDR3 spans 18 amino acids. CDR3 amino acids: CASSFKGWVSFGANVLTF. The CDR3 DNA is TGTGCCAGCAGCTTTAAGGGGTGGGTTTCCTTTGGGGCCAACGTCCTGACTTTC.

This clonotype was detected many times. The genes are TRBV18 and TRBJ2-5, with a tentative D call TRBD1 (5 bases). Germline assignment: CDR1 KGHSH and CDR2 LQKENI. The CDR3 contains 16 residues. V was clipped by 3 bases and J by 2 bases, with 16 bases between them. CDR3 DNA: TGTGCCAGCTCACCTGGGGCGGTTGCAGGTCAAGAGACCCAGTACTTC. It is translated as CASSPGAVAGQETQYF.

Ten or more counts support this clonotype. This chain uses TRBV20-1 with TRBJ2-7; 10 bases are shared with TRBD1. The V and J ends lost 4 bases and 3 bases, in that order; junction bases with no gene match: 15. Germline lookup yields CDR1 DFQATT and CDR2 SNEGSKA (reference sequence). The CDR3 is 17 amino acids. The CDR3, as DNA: TGCAGTGCTACCCTGACAGGGGGCGTAATTGTGGGCTACGAGCAGTACTTC. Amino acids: CSATLTGGVIVGYEQYF.

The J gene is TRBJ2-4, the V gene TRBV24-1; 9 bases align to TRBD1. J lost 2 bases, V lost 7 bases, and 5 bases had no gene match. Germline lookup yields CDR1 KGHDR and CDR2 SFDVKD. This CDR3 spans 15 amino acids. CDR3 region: CATSGQGITKNIQYF. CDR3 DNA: TGTGCCACCAGCGGACAGGGGATAACCAAAAACATTCAGTACTTC.

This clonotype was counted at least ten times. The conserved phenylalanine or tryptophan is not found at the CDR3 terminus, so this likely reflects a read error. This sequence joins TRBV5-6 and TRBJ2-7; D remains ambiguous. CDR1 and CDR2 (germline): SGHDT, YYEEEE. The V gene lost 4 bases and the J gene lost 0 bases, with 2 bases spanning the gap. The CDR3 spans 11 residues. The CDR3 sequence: CASSSSYEQYL. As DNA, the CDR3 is TGTGCCAGCAGCAGCTCCTACGAGCAGTACCTC.

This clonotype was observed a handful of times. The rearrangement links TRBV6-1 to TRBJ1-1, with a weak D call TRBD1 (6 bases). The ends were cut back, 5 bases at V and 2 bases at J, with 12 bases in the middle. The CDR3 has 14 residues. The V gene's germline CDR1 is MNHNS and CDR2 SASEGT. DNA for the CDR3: TGTGCCAGCAGTCTACCGGGACACAACACTGAAGCTTTCTTT. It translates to CASSLPGHNTEAFF.

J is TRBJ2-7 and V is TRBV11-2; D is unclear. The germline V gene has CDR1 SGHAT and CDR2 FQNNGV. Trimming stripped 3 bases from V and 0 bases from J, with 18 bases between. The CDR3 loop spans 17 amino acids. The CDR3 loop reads CASSFPRQQPPSYEQYF. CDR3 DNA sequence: TGTGCCAGCAGCTTCCCAAGACAACAGCCTCCCTCCTACGAGCAGTACTTC.

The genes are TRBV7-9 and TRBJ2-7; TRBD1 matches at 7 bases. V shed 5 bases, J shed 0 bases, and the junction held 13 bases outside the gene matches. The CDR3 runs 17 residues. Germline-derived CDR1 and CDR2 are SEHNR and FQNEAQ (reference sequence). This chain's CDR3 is CASSPPATTGRSYEQYF. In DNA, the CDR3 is TGTGCCAGCAGCCCGCCGGCCACGACAGGGCGCTCCTACGAGCAGTACTTC.

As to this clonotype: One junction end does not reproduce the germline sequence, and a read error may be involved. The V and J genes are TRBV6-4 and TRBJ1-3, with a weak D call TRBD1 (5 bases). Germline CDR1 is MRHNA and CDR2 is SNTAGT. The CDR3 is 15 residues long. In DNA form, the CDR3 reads TGTGCCAGCAGTTACTCAGGGACGATTGGAAACACCATATATTTT. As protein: CASSYSGTIGNTIYF.

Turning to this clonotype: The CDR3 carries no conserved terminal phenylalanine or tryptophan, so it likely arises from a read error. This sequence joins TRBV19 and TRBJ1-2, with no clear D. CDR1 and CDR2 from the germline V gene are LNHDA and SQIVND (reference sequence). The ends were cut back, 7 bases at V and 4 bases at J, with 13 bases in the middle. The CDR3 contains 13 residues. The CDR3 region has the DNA TGTGCCAGTACCACCGGGCAGCCCTATGGCTACACCTCC. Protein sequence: CASTTGQPYGYTS.

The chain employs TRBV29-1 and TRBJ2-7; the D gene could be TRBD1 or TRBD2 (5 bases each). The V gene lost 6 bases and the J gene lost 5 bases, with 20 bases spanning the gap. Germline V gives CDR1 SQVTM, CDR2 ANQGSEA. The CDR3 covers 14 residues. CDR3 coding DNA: TGCAGCGTCCTCCTGTCGGGGCGGTGGAACGAGCAGTACTTC. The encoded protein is CSVLLSGRWNEQYF.

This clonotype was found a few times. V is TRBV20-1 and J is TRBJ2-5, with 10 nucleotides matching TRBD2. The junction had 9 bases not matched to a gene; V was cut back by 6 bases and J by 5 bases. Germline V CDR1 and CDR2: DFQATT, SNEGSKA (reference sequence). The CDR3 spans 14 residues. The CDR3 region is CSASAGGPRETQYF. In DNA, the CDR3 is TGCAGTGCCTCAGCGGGAGGGCCCAGGGAGACCCAGTACTTC.

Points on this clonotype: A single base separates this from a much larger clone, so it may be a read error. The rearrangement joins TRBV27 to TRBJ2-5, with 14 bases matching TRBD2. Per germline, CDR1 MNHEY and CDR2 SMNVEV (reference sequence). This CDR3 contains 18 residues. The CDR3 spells CVSSLRLAGGPLQETQYF. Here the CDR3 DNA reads TGTGTCAGCAGTCTCAGACTAGCGGGAGGGCCTTTACAAGAGACCCAGTACTTC.

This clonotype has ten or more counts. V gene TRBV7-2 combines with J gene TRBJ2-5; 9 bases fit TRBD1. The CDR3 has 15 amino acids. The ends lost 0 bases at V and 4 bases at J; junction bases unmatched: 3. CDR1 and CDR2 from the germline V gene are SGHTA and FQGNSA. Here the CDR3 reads CASSLAGQGLETQYF. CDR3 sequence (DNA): TGTGCCAGCAGCTTAGCAGGACAGGGGTTAGAGACCCAGTACTTC.

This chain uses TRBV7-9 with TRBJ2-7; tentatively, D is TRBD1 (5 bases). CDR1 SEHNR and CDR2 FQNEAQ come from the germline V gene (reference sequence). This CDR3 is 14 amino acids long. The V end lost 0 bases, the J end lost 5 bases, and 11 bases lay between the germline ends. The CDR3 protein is CASSLAQGHDEQYF. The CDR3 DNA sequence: TGTGCCAGCAGCTTAGCTCAGGGCCACGACGAGCAGTACTTC.

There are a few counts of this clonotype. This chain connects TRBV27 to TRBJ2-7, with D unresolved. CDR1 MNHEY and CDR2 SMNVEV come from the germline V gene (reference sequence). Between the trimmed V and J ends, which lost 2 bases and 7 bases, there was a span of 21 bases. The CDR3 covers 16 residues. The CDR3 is CASSLASTPPVQEQYF. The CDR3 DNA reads TGTGCCAGCAGTTTAGCATCCACCCCCCCGGTTCAGGAGCAGTACTTC.

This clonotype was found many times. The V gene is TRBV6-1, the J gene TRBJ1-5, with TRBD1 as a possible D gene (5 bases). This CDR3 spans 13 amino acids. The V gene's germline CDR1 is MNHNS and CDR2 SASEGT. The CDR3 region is CAAGGELNQPQHF. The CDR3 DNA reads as TGTGCTGCTGGAGGGGAGTTAAATCAGCCCCAGCATTTT.

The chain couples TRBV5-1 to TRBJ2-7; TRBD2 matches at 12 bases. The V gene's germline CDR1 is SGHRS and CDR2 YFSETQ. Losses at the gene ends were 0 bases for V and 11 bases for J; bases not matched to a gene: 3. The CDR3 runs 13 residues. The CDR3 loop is CASSLGTSGEKYF. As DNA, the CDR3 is TGCGCCAGCAGCTTGGGGACTAGCGGGGAGAAGTACTTC. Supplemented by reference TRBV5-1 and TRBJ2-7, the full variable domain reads KAGVTQTPRYLIKTRGQQVTLSCSPISGHRSVSWYQQTPGQGLQFLFEYFSETQRNKGNFPGRFSGRQFSNSRSEMNVSTLELGDSALYLCASSLGTSGEKYFGPGTRLTVT.